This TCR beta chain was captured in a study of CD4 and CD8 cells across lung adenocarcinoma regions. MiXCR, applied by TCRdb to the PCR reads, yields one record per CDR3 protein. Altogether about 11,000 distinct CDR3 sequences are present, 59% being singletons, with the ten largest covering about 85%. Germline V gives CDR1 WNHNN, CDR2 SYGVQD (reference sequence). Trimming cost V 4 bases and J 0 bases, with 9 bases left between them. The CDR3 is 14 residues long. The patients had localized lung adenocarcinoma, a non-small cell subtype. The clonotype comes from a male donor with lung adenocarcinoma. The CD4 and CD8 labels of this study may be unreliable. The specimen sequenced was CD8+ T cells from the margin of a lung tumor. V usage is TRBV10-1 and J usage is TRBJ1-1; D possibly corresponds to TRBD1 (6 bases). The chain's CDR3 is CASSAGGLNTEAFF. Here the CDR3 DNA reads TGCGCCAGCAGTGCGGGGGGCTTGAACACTGAAGCTTTCTTT.